Detailed here is one T cell receptor (beta chain). The sorting of PBMCs gave CD4+ and CD8+ T cells. These data belong to a study of CD8+ T cells in alopecia areata. RNA, once extracted, was reverse transcribed into cDNA for use as the sequencing template. Method: immunoSEQ multiplex PCR; TCRdb's copy keeps in-frame clones and lacks some. Found here are fewer than 250,000 clones, around 62% of them singletons; the top ten hold just over 0.45%. Germline V gene sequence: CDR1 SGHDT, CDR2 YYEEEE. V dropped 1 base and J dropped 5 bases, with 13 bases sitting between them. The CDR3 runs to 15 residues. Sequenced material: CD4+ T cells sorted from blood, taken at week 0. This TCR was sampled from a human donor with alopecia areata. V is TRBV5-6 and J is TRBJ2-1; D unclear. CDR3 sequence (DNA): TGTGCCAGCAGCTTGTTGGATAGGACGCACAATGAGCAGTTCTTC. Translation: CASSLLDRTHNEQFF.